The present TCR beta chain was sequenced within a study of spatial heterogeneity in lung cancer. Turning to the study itself: Each distinct TCR and UMI combination averaged more than ten appearances in raw reads.

MiXCR was run by TCRdb on the 5' RACE reads, yielding one entry per CDR3 protein. The sample consists of about 24,000 distinct CDR3 sequences, around 3.2% of them appearing once. Described time point: sample taken at primary tumor resection. The CDR3 covers 17 residues. Germline CDR1 and CDR2: MGHDK and SYGVNS. V dropped 3 bases and J dropped 3; count of bases not matched to a gene: 7. This clonotype is termed medium-sized (0.01 to 0.1%). The clonotype was recovered from a female donor with early-stage non-small cell lung cancer. The chain carries TRBV25-1 and TRBJ2-6, with 8 bases lining up with TRBD1. The material sequenced was PBMCs, taken at surgery. As DNA, the CDR3 is TGTGCCAGCAGTGATCAGGGGGCGCCCAATGGGGCCAACGTCCTGACTTTC. It translates to CASSDQGAPNGANVLTF.